These 20 T cell receptor beta chains were all obtained from the same sample, sequenced in a study of cytotoxic CD8 clonotypes in ibrutinib-treated CLL. Sequenced by immunoSEQ multiplex PCR; TCRdb stores in-frame clones only, minus some. The sample includes some 310,000 clones, roughly 80% of them seen just once. The sequencing here drew on PBMCs, taken before ibrutinib treatment. Receptors were obtained from a human donor with chronic lymphocytic leukemia.

The V call is TRBV19, the J call TRBJ1-2; D might be TRBD1 (5 bases). CDR3 length: 16 residues. Between the trimmed V and J ends, which lost 6 bases and 3 bases, there was a span of 20 bases. The germline V gene encodes CDR1 LNHDA and CDR2 SQIVND (reference sequence). This CDR3 is CASRSTVQLADYGYTF. For the CDR3, the DNA is TGTGCCAGTAGATCGACAGTGCAACTTGCAGACTATGGCTACACCTTC.

Only a few counts were recorded for this clone. The chain recombines TRBV4-1 with TRBJ2-2; the D gene is possibly TRBD1 (5 bases). Germline CDR1 reads MGHRA; CDR2 reads YSYEKL. V lost 3 bases and J lost 0, with 11 bases in between. The CDR3 contains 16 residues. The DNA for the CDR3 is TGCGCCAGCAGCCAGCAGGGTTTCGCGAACACCGGGGAGCTGTTTTTT. Its protein product is CASSQQGFANTGELFF.

The chain links TRBV28 to TRBJ2-7; 12 positions agree with TRBD2. This CDR3 comprises 17 residues. Germline V gene sequence: CDR1 MDHEN, CDR2 SYDVKM. Losses at the gene ends were 3 bases for V and 2 bases for J; bases not matched to a gene: 8. Here the CDR3 DNA reads TGTGCCAGCAGTTTTCGACTAGCGGGAGAAAGTACCTACGAGCAGTACTTC. Its translation: CASSFRLAGESTYEQYF.

The chain joins TRBV5-6 to TRBJ1-5; weak D call: TRBD1 (6 bases). The CDR3 covers 15 residues. V lost 10 bases, J lost 3 bases, and 20 bases lay in between. Germline V gene lookup returns CDR1 SGHDT and CDR2 YYEEEE. The CDR3: CAGSGRGIDNQPQHF. The CDR3 DNA reads TGTGCCGGGTCCGGCAGGGGCATTGACAATCAGCCCCAGCATTTT.

This chain uses TRBV7-6 with TRBJ2-5, with a possible D match to TRBD2 (6 bases). This CDR3 region has 16 residues. The germline gives CDR1 SGHVS, CDR2 FNYEAQ. Deletions cut 2 bases from V and 5 bases from J, with 18 bases between. The DNA for the CDR3 is TGTGCCAGCAGCTTACTGGCGGGGACCTCGAGGGAGACCCAGTACTTC. Encoded protein: CASSLLAGTSRETQYF.

The chain uses TRBV7-2 and TRBJ2-3, with 12 nucleotides matching TRBD2. Losses at the gene ends were 0 bases for V and 0 bases for J; bases not matched to a gene: 4. The germline gives CDR1 SGHTA, CDR2 FQGNSA. The CDR3 spans 18 residues. The CDR3 region has the DNA TGTGCCAGCAGCTTAGCTGGACTAGCGGGGATTAGCACAGATACGCAGTATTTT. This codes for CASSLAGLAGISTDTQYF.

The V call is TRBV11-2, the J call TRBJ2-7; D may be TRBD2 (6 bases). Germline loops: CDR1 SGHAT, CDR2 FQNNGV. Deletions cut 5 bases from V and 7 bases from J, with 18 bases between. This CDR3 has 14 residues. The DNA of the CDR3 is TGTGCCAGCAGCCCTATCCGATTACGGGGGGAGCAGTACTTC. It specifies CASSPIRLRGEQYF. Looking up the rest from reference TRBV11-2 and TRBJ2-7 gives the full variable domain: EAGVAQSPRYKIIEKRQSVAFWCNPISGHATLYWYQQILGQGPKLLIQFQNNGVVDDSQLPKDRFSAERLKGVDSTLKIQPAKLEDSAVYLCASSPIRLRGEQYFGPGTRLTVT.

This clone appeared a single time. The rearrangement uses TRBV14 and TRBJ2-1; 9 nucleotides align to TRBD1. The CDR3 loop spans 16 amino acids. J gave up 5 bases and V 3 bases, and 8 bases lay outside the gene matches. Germline loops: CDR1 SGHDN, CDR2 FVKESK. The CDR3 loop is CASSQASGTGNNEQFF. In DNA, the CDR3 is TGTGCCAGCAGCCAGGCATCCGGGACAGGGAACAATGAGCAGTTCTTC.

V usage is TRBV6-5 and J usage is TRBJ1-5; D not resolved. The CDR3 covers 16 residues. V was shortened by 0 bases and J by 3 bases, with 12 bases between the two germline ends. Per germline, CDR1 MNHEY and CDR2 SVGAGI. As DNA, the CDR3 is TGTGCCAGCAGTTACTCGAGTGCAGGTACCAATCAGCCCCAGCATTTT. The encoded protein is CASSYSSAGTNQPQHF.

The chain employs TRBV9 and TRBJ2-7, with 10 bases fitting TRBD2. V gave up 4 bases and J gave up 4 bases; unmatched junction bases: 11. Germline V lookup: CDR1 SGDLS, CDR2 YYNGEE. The CDR3 has 16 amino acids. The CDR3 here is CASSPGLARGSYEQYF. As DNA, the CDR3 is TGTGCCAGCAGCCCGGGACTAGCGCGAGGATCATACGAGCAGTACTTC. Looking up the rest from reference TRBV9 and TRBJ2-7 gives the full variable domain: DSGVTQTPKHLITATGQRVTLRCSPRSGDLSVYWYQQSLDQGLQFLIQYYNGEERAKGNILERFSAQQFPDLHSELNLSSLELGDSALYFCASSPGLARGSYEQYFGPGTRLTVT.

This clone was seen more than once but under ten times. The J gene is TRBJ2-2, the V gene TRBV11-3; possibly TRBD1 for D (5 bases). In germline, CDR1 is SGHNT, CDR2 YENEEA. CDR3 size: 16 residues. V was pared by 1 base and J by 4 bases, with 13 bases between. The chain's CDR3 is CASSLGGAEITGELFF. CDR3 sequence (DNA): TGTGCCAGCAGCTTAGGTGGGGCGGAGATCACCGGGGAGCTGTTTTTT. The full variable domain, its missing parts supplied by reference TRBV11-3 and TRBJ2-2, is EAGVVQSPRYKIIEKKQPVAFWCNPISGHNTLYWYLQNLGQGPELLIRYENEEAVDDSQLPKDRFSAERLKGVDSTLKIQPAELGDSAVYLCASSLGGAEITGELFFGEGSRLTVL.

The chain links TRBV27 to TRBJ1-1, with a tentative D call TRBD1 (6 bases). This CDR3 comprises 11 residues. CDR1 MNHEY and CDR2 SMNVEV come from the germline V gene (reference sequence). Trimming left V 6 bases short and J 6 bases short, with 8 bases between. The chain's CDR3 is CASSGGPEAFF. The CDR3 DNA reads as TGTGCCAGCAGCGGGGGCCCTGAAGCTTTCTTT.

This clone was counted only a few times. The chain has TRBV27 and TRBJ2-7; 7 bases agree with TRBD2. Germline CDR1 is MNHEY and CDR2 is SMNVEV (reference sequence). V lost 8 bases, J lost 3 bases, and 10 bases stayed unmatched. The CDR3 is 14 amino acids. The DNA for the CDR3 is TGTGCCAGCTCCTTCGGGCTAGCGGACTACGAGCAGTACTTC. Protein: CASSFGLADYEQYF.

V and J are TRBV10-3 and TRBJ2-1, with D tentatively TRBD2 (5 bases). V lost 7 bases, J lost 4 bases, and 11 bases lay in between. In germline, CDR1 is ENHRY, CDR2 SYGVKD. This CDR3 is 13 amino acids long. This CDR3 is CAITGRGYNEQFF. The CDR3 bases are TGTGCCATCACGGGTCGGGGATACAATGAGCAGTTCTTC.

The V call is TRBV6-5, the J call TRBJ2-2, with unresolved D. The CDR3 has 13 residues. Germline CDR1 MNHEY, CDR2 SVGAGI. The germline V and J ends were trimmed by 7 bases and 6 bases, with 12 bases remaining between them. The CDR3 here is CASTPEISGELFF. Written as DNA, the CDR3 is TGTGCCAGCACCCCCGAAATTTCCGGGGAGCTGTTTTTT.

This clone was counted only a few times. The chain has TRBV29-1 and TRBJ2-3; D perhaps matches TRBD2 (5 bases). The V end lost 7 bases, the J end lost 2 bases, and 7 bases lay between the germline ends. CDR3 length equals 11 residues. Germline V CDR1 and CDR2: SQVTM, ANQGSEA. The CDR3 sequence: CSGGLTDTQYF. CDR3 coding DNA: TGCAGCGGTGGACTCACAGATACGCAGTATTTT.

This chain uses TRBV2 with TRBJ1-2; 7 bases align to TRBD1. Germline CDR1 and CDR2: SNHLY and FYNNEI. CDR3 length: 16 residues. The V segment lost 1 base and the J segment 0 bases; nucleotides outside the gene matches: 5. The CDR3 DNA is TGTGCCAGCAGTGAAGTGGAGGGACAGACTAACTATGGCTACACCTTC. It specifies CASSEVEGQTNYGYTF.

The chain uses TRBV28 and TRBJ2-7; 11 bases match TRBD2. The CDR3 consists of 15 residues. The V segment lost 2 bases and the J segment 3 bases; nucleotides outside the gene matches: 3. CDR1 MDHEN and CDR2 SYDVKM come from the germline V gene. Written as DNA, the CDR3 is TGTGCCAGCAGTTTAGGGACTAGCGGAATCTACGAGCAGTACTTC. This gives the protein CASSLGTSGIYEQYF. Combining the CDR3 with reference TRBV28 and TRBJ2-7 gives the whole variable domain DVKVTQSSRYLVKRTGEKVFLECVQDMDHENMFWYRQDPGLGLRLIYFSYDVKMKEKGDIPEGYSVSREKKERFSLILESASTNQTSMYLCASSLGTSGIYEQYFGPGTRLTVT.

The chain combines TRBV9 with TRBJ2-6; tentative D call: TRBD1 (5 bases). CDR1 and CDR2 from the germline V gene are SGDLS and YYNGEE. V was shortened by 4 bases and J by 1 base, with 9 bases between the two germline ends. The CDR3 spans 15 residues. The CDR3 coding sequence is TGTGCCAGCAGCAGAACAGGATCTGGGGCCAACGTCCTGACTTTC. Translating gives CASSRTGSGANVLTF.

CDR3 loop: CASSQVTVPNFSQHF. The CDR3 DNA sequence: TGCGCCAGCAGCCAAGTTACCGTACCTAACTTCTCCCAGCATTTT. The rearrangement joins TRBV4-1 to TRBJ1-5; D is ambiguous. CDR3 length: 15 amino acids. Trimming pared 1 base from V and 11 bases from J, leaving 18 bases between. Germline CDR1 reads MGHRA; CDR2 reads YSYEKL.